This entry features one T cell receptor beta chain sequence. This record belongs to a study of T cell responses to AZD1222 COVID-19 vaccine. Only in-frame clones appear in the TCRdb table, and some are missing; sequencing was by immunoSEQ multiplex PCR. The sample records tens of thousands of clones, under 95% being singletons. The CDR3 is 13 amino acids. The V end was cut by 4 bases, the J end by 0 bases, with 7 bases between. Germline lookup yields CDR1 KGHSH and CDR2 LQKENI. The sequence was collected from an adult in good health. The V gene is TRBV18, the J gene TRBJ2-7; no clear D gene. The starting material was peripheral blood, obtained on day 0 of AZD1222 vaccination. CDR3 DNA: TGTGCCAGCTCACAACAGAGCTCCTACGAGCAGTACTTC. Translated, it gives CASSQQSSYEQYF.